This is a list of T cell receptor beta chains from one sample in a study of T cell changes during pregnancy in multiple sclerosis. Profiling relied on immunoSEQ multiplex PCR, and the TCRdb table lists in-frame clones only, not all of them. The sample lists 50,000 to 65,000 clones; roughly 90% were seen once. Specimen: peripheral blood, collected in the first trimester of pregnancy. These receptors originate from a female donor with multiple sclerosis, enrolled in a pregnancy study. The conserved cysteine and the conserved F or W are not part of the CDR3 here. The size field is filled for only some rows; it gives once, few, many or a size class.

clone size | CDR3 length | J gene | V gene | CDR3 protein
. | 14 | TRBJ2-3 | TRBV5-4 | ASSLEGGRGTDTQY
. | 15 | TRBJ2-3 | TRBV28 | ASSLLDGGWGTDTQY
once | 12 | TRBJ2-3 | TRBV29-1 | SVDEGGGTDTQY
few | 12 | TRBJ2-3 | TRBV30 | AWRSGRRTDTQY
. | 12 | TRBJ2-5 | TRBV18 | ASSPPTTQETQY
. | 12 | TRBJ2-1 | TRBV2 | ASINQGIYNEQF
. | 11 | TRBJ1-2 | TRBV10-3 | AIKGPLGYGYT
. | 9 | TRBJ2-1 | TRBV2 | ASSPTKEQF
. | 11 | TRBJ1-5 | TRBV19 | ASRGLSNQPQH
. | 11 | TRBJ1-2 | TRBV28 | ASSPGTLYGYT
. | 12 | TRBJ1-4 | TRBV5-1 | ASSLFGRAEKLF
. | 15 | TRBJ2-2 | TRBV19 | ASSPRDRPSNTGELF
. | 13 | TRBJ1-2 | TRBV10-2 | ASSESAGGGYGYT
once | 12 | TRBJ1-1 | TRBV28 | ASSAPPGGGEAF
. | 14 | TRBJ2-7 | TRBV5-1 | ASSLDTGTRAYEQY
. | 12 | TRBJ1-2 | TRBV28 | ASRRREGFYGYT
. | 16 | TRBJ2-1 | TRBV4-1 | ASSQGWFYTSGKNEQF
few | 12 | TRBJ2-5 | TRBV10-3 | AISESRDQETQY
few | 10 | TRBJ2-2 | TRBV7-2 | ASRPTGGELF
. | 12 | TRBJ2-3 | TRBV6-1 | ASRSGGSTDTQY
. | 14 | TRBJ2-7 | TRBV5-1 | ASSLPSGLQTYEQY
. | 9 | TRBJ2-5 | TRBV20-1 | SARDQETQY
. | 16 | TRBJ2-1 | TRBV7-2 | ASSLGWLATSSYNEQF
. | 14 | TRBJ2-2 | TRBV7-9 | ASSLLRGLSSGELF
. | 12 | TRBJ1-1 | TRBV5-1 | ASSFRGAHTEAF
. | 14 | TRBJ1-2 | TRBV11-1 | ASSVSWATYNYGYT
. | 13 | TRBJ2-1 | TRBV6-4 | ASSDLAGGTNEQF
. | 12 | TRBJ1-2 | TRBV18 | ASSPNRDSTGYT
. | 12 | TRBJ1-1 | TRBV5-1 | ASSRGTANTEAF
. | 14 | TRBJ1-2 | TRBV2 | ASSVGGQGNNYGYT
. | 12 | TRBJ1-2 | TRBV6-5 | ASSYTTGNYGYT
. | 11 | TRBJ1-1 | TRBV6-5 | ASSLHGGTEAF
. | 9 | TRBJ2-7 | TRBV20-1 | SAGSGAEQY
. | 12 | TRBJ1-4 | TRBV18 | ASSPTATNEKLF
. | 17 | TRBJ2-7 | TRBV18 | ASSPPTSESGGSSYEQY
. | 15 | TRBJ2-1 | TRBV11-2 | ASSILQTSGLYNEQF
. | 12 | TRBJ2-5 | TRBV16 | ASSQSRGGETQY
. | 11 | TRBJ2-2 | TRBV2 | ARSGSWTGELF
. | 10 | TRBJ2-7 | TRBV5-1 | ASSLSQNEQY
. | 15 | TRBJ2-7 | TRBV28 | ASSSTGSGVSSYEQY
. | 13 | TRBJ2-3 | TRBV6-6 | ASSSLGQGRDTQY
once | 14 | TRBJ2-3 | TRBV9 | ASSVGLERGHWLGY
. | 11 | TRBJ2-7 | TRBV10-3 | ASTASGSYEQY
. | 15 | TRBJ2-1 | TRBV7-9 | ASSFLVTPSSYNEQF
. | 12 | TRBJ2-7 | TRBV29-1 | SVEAGTGVSEQY
. | 13 | TRBJ2-7 | TRBV5-7 | ASSLGRGSSYEQY